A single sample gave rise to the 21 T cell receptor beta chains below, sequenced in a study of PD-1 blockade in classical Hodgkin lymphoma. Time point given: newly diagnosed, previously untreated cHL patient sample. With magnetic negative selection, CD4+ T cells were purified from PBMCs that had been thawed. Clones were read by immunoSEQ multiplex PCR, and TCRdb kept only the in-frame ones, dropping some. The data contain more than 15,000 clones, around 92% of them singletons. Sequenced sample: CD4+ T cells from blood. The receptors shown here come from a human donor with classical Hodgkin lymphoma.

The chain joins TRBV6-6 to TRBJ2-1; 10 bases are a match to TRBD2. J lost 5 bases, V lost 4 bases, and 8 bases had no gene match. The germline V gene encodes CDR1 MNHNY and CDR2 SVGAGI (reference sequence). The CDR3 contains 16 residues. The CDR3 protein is CASSSRGLAMHNEQFF. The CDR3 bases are TGTGCCAGCAGTTCGCGGGGACTAGCGATGCACAATGAGCAGTTCTTC.

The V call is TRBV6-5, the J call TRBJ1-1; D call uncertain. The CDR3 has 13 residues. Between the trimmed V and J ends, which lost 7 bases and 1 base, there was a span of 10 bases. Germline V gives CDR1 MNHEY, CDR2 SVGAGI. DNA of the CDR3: TGTGCCAGCACTAGGACTCAGAACACTGAAGCTTTCTTT. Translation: CASTRTQNTEAFF.

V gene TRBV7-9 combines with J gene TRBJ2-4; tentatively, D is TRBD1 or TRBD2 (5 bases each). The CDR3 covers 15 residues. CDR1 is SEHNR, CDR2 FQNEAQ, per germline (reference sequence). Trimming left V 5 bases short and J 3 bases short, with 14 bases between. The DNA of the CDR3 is TGTGCCAGCAGCCCAAGAGGGGACGTCAAAAACATTCAGTACTTC. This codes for CASSPRGDVKNIQYF.

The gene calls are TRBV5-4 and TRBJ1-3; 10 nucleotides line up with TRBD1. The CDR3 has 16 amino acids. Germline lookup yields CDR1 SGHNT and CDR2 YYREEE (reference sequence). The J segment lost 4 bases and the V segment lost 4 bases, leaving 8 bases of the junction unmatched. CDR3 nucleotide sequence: TGTGCCAGCAGCCCGGGGACAGGGGCGACAGGAAACACCATATATTTT. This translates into CASSPGTGATGNTIYF.

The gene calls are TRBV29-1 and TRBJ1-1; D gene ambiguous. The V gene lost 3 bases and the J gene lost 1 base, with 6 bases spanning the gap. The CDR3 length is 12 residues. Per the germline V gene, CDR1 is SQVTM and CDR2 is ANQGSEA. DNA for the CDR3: TGCAGCGTTGATAACAGGAACACTGAAGCTTTCTTT. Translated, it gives CSVDNRNTEAFF.

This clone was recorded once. CDR3 protein: CASSFSRDSPGNTIYF. The CDR3 DNA is TGTGCCAGCAGTTTCAGCCGGGACAGCCCTGGAAACACCATATATTTT. The chain links TRBV6-5 to TRBJ1-3, with 7 bases aligning to TRBD1. CDR1 MNHEY and CDR2 SVGAGI come from the germline V gene. The CDR3 spans 16 residues. After removal of 4 bases from V and 2 bases from J, the junction contained 8 bases not matched to a gene.

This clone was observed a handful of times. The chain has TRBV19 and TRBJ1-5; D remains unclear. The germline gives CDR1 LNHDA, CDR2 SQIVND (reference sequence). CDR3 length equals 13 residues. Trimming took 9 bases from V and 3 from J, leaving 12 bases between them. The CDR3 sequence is CASVRANNQPQHF. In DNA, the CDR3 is TGTGCCAGCGTCCGGGCTAACAATCAGCCCCAGCATTTT.

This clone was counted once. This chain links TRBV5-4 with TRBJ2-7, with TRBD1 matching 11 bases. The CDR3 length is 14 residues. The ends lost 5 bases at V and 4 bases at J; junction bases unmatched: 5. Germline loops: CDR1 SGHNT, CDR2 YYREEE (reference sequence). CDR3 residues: CASRADRGPYEQYF. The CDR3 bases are TGTGCCAGCAGGGCGGACAGGGGGCCTTACGAGCAGTACTTC.

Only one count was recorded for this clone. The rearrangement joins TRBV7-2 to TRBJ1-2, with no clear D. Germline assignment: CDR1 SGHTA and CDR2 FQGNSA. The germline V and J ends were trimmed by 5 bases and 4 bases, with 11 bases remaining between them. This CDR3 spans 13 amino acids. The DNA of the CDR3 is TGTGCCAGCAGCCCTGAACGTCTCTATGGCTACACCTTC. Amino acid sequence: CASSPERLYGYTF.

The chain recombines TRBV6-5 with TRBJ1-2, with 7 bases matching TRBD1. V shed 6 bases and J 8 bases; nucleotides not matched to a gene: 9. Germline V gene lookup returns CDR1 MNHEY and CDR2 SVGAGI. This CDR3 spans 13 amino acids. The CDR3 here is CASSLEGAGGYTF. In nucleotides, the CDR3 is TGTGCCAGCAGCCTCGAGGGGGCGGGCGGCTACACCTTC.

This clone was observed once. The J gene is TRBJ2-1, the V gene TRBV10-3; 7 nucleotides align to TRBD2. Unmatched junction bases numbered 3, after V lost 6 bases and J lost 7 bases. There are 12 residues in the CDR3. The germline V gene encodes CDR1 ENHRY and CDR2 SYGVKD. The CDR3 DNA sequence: TGTGCCATCAGCGGGACTAAAAATGAGCAGTTCTTC. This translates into CAISGTKNEQFF.

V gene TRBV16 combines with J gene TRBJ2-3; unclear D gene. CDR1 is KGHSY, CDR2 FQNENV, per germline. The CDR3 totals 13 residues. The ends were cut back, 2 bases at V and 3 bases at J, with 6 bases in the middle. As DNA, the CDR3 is TGTGCCAGCAGCCAACGTCGTACAGATACGCAGTATTTT. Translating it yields CASSQRRTDTQYF.

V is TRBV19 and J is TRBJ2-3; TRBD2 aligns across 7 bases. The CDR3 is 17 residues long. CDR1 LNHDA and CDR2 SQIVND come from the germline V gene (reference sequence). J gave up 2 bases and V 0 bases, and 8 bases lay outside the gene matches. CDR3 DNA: TGTGCCAGTAGTATAGAGAGGATGGGACTAACCACAGATACGCAGTATTTT. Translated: CASSIERMGLTTDTQYF.

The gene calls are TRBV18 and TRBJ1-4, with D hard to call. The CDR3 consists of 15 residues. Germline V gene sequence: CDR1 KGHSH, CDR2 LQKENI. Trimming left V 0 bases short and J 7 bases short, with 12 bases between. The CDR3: CASSPPSAGGEKLFF. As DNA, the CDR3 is TGTGCCAGCTCACCACCGTCAGCGGGAGGTGAAAAACTGTTTTTT.

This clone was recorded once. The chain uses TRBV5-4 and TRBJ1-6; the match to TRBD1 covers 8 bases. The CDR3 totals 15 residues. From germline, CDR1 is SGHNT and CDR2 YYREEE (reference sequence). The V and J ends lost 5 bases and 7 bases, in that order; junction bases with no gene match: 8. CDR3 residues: CASRPGQAPNSPLHF. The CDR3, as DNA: TGTGCCAGCAGACCGGGACAGGCCCCCAATTCACCCCTCCACTTT.

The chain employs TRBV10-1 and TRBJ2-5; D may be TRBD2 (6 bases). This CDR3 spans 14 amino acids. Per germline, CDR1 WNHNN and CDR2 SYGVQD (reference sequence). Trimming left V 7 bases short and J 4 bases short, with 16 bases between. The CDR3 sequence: CASTTGEGRETQYF. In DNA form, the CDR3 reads TGCGCCAGCACGACGGGGGAAGGGAGAGAGACCCAGTACTTC.

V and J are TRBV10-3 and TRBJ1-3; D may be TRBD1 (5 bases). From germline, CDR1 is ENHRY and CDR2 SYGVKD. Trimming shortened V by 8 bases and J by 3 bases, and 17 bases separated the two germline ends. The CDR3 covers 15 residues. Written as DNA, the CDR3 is TGTGCCATCGGAGGCGGGGGGGAGAATGGAAACACCATATATTTT. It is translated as CAIGGGGENGNTIYF.

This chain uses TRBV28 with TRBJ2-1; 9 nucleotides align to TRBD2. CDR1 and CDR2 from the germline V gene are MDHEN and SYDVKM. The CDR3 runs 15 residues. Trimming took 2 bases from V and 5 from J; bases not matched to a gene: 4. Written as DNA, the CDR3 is TGTGCCAGCAGTTTAGGCGGGAGGGCTAACAATGAGCAGTTCTTC. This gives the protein CASSLGGRANNEQFF.

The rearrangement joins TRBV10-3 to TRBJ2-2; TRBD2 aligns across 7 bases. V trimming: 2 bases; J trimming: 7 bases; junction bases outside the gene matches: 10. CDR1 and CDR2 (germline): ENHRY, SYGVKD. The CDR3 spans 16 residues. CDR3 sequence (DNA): TGTGCCATCAGTGAGCCGTCTACGGGGGGTGTCGGGGAGCTGTTTTTT. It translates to CAISEPSTGGVGELFF.

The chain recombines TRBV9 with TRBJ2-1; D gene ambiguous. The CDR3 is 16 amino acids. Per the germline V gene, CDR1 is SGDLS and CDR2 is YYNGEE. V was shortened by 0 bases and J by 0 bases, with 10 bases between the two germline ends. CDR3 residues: CASSVVAESSYNEQFF. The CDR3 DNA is TGTGCCAGCAGCGTAGTGGCTGAAAGCTCCTACAATGAGCAGTTCTTC.

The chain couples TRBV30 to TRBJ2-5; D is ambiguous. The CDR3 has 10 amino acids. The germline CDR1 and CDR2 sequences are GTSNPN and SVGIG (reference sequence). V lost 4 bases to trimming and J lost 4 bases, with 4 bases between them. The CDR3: CAWKGETQYF. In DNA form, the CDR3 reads TGTGCCTGGAAAGGAGAGACCCAGTACTTC.